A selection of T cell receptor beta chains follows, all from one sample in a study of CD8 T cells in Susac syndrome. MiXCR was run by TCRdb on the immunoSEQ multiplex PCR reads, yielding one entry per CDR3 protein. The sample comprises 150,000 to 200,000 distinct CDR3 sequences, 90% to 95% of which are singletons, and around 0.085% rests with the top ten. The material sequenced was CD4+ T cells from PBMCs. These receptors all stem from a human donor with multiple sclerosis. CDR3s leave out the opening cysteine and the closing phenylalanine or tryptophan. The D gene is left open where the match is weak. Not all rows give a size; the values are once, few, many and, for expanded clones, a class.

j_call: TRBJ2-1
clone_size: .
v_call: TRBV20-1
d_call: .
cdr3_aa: SAAGTLRRNEQF

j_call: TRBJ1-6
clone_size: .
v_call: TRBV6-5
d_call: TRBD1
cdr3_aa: ASSYSTGIGPLH

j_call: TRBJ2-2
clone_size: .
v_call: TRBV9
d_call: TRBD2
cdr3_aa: ASSVSGRALTGELF

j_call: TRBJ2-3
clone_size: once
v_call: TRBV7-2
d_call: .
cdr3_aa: ASRGSRTDTQY

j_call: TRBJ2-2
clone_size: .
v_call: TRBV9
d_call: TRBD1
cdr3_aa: ASSAQGARVTGELF

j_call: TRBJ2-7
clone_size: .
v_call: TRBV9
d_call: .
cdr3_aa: ASSVGFNYEQY

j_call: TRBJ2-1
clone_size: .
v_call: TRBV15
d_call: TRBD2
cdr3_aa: ATSSQRGGDEQF

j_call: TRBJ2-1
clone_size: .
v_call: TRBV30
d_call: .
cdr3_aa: AWSMGFGSYNEQF

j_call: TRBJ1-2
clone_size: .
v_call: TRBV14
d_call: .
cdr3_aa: ASSQEFQSYGYT

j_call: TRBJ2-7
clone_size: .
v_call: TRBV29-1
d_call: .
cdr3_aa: SVATSSSYEQY

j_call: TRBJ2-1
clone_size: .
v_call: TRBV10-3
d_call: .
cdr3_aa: AISESGSGAGNEQF

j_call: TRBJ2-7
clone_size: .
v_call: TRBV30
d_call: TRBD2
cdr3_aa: AWSLASGSYEQY

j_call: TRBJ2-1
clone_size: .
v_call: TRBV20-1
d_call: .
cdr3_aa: SATKGGTNEQF

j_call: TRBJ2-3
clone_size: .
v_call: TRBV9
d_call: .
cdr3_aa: ASSVIGTGPADTQY

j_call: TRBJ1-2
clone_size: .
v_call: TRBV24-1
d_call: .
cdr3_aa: ATSDRRDTNYGYT

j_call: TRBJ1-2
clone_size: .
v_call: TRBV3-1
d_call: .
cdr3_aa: ASSPYRTDGYT

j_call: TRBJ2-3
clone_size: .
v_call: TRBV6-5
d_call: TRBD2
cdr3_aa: ASRPGLAIDTQY

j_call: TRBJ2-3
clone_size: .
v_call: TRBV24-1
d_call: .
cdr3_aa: ATSGAASTDTQY

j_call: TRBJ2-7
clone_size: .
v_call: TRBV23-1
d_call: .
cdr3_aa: ASCCGEQY

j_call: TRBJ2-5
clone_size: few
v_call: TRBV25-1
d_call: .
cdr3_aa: ASSGQIQETQY

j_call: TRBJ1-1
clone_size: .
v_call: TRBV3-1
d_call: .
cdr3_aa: ASSQTGSFTEAF

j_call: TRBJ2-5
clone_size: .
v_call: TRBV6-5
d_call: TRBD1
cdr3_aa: ASSYSGQGAQY

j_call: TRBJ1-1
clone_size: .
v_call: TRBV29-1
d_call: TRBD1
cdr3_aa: SVGPGTGRSTEAF

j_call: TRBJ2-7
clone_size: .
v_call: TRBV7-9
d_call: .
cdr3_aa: ASSLSSPPHEQY

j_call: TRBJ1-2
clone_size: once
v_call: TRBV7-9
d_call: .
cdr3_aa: ASSLTTSSYGYT

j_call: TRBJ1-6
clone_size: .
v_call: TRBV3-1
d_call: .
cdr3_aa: ASSQLIVANSPLH

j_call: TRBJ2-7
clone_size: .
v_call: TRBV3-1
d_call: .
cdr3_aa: ASSLPGAYEQY

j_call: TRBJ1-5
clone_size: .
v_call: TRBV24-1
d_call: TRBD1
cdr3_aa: ATSDSNRGGQPQH

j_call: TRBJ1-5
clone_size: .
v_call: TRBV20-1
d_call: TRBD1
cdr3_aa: SAARTGGNQPQH

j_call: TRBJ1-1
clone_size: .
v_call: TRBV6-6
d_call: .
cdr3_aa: ASSPTGEAF

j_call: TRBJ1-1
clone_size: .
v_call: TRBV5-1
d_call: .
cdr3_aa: ASSLTGEEAF